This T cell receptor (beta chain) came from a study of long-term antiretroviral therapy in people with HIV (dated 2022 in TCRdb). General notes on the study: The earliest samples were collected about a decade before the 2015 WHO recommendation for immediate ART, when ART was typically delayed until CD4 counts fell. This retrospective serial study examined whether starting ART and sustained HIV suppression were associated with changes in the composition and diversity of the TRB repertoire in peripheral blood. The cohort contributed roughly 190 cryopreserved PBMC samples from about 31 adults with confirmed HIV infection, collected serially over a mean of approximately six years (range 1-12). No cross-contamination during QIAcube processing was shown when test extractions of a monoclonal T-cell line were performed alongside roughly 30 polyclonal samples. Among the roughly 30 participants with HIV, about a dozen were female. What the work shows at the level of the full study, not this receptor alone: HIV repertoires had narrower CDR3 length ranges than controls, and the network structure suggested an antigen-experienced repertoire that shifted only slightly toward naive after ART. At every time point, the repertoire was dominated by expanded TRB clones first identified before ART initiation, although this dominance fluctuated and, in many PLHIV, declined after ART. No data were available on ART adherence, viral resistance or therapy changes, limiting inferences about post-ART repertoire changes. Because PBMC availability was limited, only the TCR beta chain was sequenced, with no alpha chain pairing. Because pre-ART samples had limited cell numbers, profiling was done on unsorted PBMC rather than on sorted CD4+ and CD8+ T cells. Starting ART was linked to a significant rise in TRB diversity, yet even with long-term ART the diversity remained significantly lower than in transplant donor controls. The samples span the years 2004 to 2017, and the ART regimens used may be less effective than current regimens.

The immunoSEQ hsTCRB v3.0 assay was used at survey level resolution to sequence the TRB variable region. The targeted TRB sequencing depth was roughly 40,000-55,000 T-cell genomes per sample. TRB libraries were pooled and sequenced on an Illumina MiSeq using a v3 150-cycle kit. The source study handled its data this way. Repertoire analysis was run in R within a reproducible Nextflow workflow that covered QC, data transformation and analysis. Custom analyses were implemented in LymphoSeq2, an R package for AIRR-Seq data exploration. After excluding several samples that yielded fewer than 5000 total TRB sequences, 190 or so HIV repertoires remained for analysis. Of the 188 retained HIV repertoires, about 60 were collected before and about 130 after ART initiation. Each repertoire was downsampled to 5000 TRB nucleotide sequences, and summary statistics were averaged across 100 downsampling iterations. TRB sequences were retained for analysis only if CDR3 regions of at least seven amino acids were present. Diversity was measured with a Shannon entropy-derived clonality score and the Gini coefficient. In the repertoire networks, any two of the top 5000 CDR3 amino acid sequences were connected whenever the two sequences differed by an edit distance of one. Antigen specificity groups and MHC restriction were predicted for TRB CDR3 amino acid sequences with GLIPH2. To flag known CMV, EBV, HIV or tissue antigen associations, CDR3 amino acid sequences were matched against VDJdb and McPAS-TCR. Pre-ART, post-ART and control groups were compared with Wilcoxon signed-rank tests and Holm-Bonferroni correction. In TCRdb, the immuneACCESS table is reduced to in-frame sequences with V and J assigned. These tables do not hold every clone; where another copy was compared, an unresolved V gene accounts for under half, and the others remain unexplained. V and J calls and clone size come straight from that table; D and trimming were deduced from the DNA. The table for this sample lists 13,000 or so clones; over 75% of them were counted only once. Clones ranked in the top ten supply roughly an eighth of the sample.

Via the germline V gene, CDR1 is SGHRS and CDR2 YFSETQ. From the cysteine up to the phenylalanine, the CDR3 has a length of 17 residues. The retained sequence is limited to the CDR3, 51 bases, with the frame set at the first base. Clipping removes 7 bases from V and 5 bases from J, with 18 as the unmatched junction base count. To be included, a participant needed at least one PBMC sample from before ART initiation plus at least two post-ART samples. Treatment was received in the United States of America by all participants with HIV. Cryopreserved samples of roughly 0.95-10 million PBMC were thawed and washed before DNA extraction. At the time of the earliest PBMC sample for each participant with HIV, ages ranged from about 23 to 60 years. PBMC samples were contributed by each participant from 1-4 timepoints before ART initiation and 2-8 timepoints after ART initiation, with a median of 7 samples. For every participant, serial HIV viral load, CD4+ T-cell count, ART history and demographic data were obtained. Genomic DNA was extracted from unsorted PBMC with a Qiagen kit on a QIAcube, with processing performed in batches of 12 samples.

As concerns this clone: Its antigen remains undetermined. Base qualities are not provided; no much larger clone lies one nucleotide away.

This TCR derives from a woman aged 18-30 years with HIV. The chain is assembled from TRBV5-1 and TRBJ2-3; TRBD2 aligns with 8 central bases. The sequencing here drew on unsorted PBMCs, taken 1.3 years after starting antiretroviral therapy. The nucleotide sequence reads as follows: TGCGCCAGCGACTCCGGGAGGGGCCGATCACTTGGAGATACGCAGTATTTT. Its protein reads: CASDSGRGRSLGDTQYF.